The clone carrying this TCR beta chain was observed once. In germline, CDR1 is SEHNR, CDR2 FQNEAQ (reference sequence). V was trimmed by 4 bases and J by 5 bases, leaving 18 bases between them. The length of the CDR3 is 15 residues. Sequencing was performed with immunoSEQ multiplex PCR; in TCRdb, only in-frame clones are kept and a portion is missing. The sample yields roughly 100,000 clones, about 83% seen once. The data are from a study of control samples from healthy donors and cancer patients. This clonotype was sampled from a woman between 50 and 59 years old in good health. The V gene is TRBV7-9, the J gene TRBJ2-7; either TRBD1 or TRBD2 may supply D (5 bases each). Sequencing was done on a sample of blood. CDR3 in amino acids: CASSSRDLTSNEQYF. Written as DNA, the CDR3 is TGTGCCAGCAGCTCCCGGGACCTAACATCTAACGAGCAGTACTTC.